Listed here are 9 T cell receptor beta chains from one sample, sequenced in a study of blood T cells in healthy people across ages. Primers used in a second PCR of about 7 to 12 cycles were a sample-barcoded 5' primer and a J-beta primer mix. TCRdb independently ran MiXCR on the 5' RACE reads; one entry per CDR3 protein. The profile shows about 1,400,000 distinct CDR3 sequences, approximately 59% of them singletons. What was sequenced was blood. The origin of the receptors is a man aged 18 to 30 in good health.

The rearrangement links TRBV29-1 to TRBJ2-4; weak D call: TRBD1 (6 bases). The DNA end lines up better with TRBJ2-7; the J call may be wrong. The germline V gene has CDR1 SQVTM and CDR2 ANQGSEA. The CDR3 has 13 residues. CDR3 bases: TGCAGCGCTGGACAGAGGGCCCACTACGAGCAGTACTTC. This translates into CSAGQRAHYEQYF.

As regards this clonotype: One junction end does not reproduce the germline sequence, and a read error may be involved. The chain recombines TRBV20-1 with TRBJ2-4; 7 bases align to TRBD2. This CDR3 comprises 18 residues. CDR1 is DFQATT, CDR2 SNEGSKA, per germline (reference sequence). The chain's CDR3 is CGARGDGEGGRGKNIQYF. The CDR3 coding sequence is TGCGGTGCTAGAGGGGACGGAGAGGGAGGGAGGGGCAAAAACATTCAGTACTTC.

This rearrangement joins TRBV20-1 to TRBJ1-1; weak D call: TRBD1 (5 bases). Trimming removed 5 bases at V and 0 bases at J, with 7 bases between. Germline assignment: CDR1 DFQATT and CDR2 SNEGSKA (reference sequence). The CDR3 sequence is 12 residues long. DNA of the CDR3: TGCAGTGCTGGACACATGAACACTGAAGCTTTCTTT. Translation gives CSAGHMNTEAFF.

V gene TRBV12-3 or TRBV12-4 combines with J gene TRBJ2-1, with TRBD2 identical over 13 bases. This CDR3 spans 16 amino acids. V shed 5 bases, J shed 4 bases, and the junction held 5 bases outside the gene matches. CDR3 in amino acids: CASSVTSGRLYNEQFF. The CDR3 DNA follows: TGTGCCAGCAGTGTGACTAGCGGGAGGTTATACAATGAGCAGTTCTTC.

Here the CDR3 reads CSARDVGEYTQYF. As DNA, the CDR3 is TGCAGTGCTAGAGATGTAGGGGAATATACGCAGTATTTT. The rearrangement joins TRBV20-1 to TRBJ2-3; weak D call: TRBD1 (5 bases). There are 13 residues in the CDR3. V shed 0 bases and J shed 7 bases, with 11 bases lying between them. From germline, CDR1 is DFQATT and CDR2 SNEGSKA (reference sequence).

This clonotype has more than one count but fewer than ten. The chain recombines TRBV20-1 with TRBJ1-2; tentative D call: TRBD1 (5 bases). Trimming stripped 2 bases from V and 4 bases from J, with 8 bases between. The CDR3 totals 12 residues. Germline-derived CDR1 and CDR2 are DFQATT and SNEGSKA (reference sequence). The CDR3 sequence is CSARRQGYGYTF. The CDR3 DNA reads TGCAGTGCTAGACGGCAGGGCTATGGCTACACCTTC.

This chain links TRBV6-2 or TRBV6-3 with TRBJ2-2; 15 bases match TRBD2. The junction had 4 bases not matched to a gene; V was cut back by 2 bases and J by 0 bases. This CDR3 region has 19 residues. Germline V CDR1 and CDR2: MNHEY, SVGEGT. CDR3 region: CASSYPGTSGRSNTGELFF. The CDR3, as DNA: TGTGCCAGCAGTTACCCCGGGACTAGCGGGAGGTCGAACACCGGGGAGCTGTTTTTT.

This chain uses TRBV7-6 with TRBJ1-1, with TRBD1 matching over 8 bases. The CDR3 is 12 amino acids. The J segment lost 4 bases and the V segment lost 5 bases, leaving 0 bases of the junction unmatched. The germline V gene encodes CDR1 SGHVS and CDR2 FNYEAQ. CDR3 DNA sequence: TGTGCCAGCAGCACAGGGGGCACTGAAGCTTTCTTT. Protein sequence: CASSTGGTEAFF. The variable domain in full, completed from reference TRBV7-6 and TRBJ1-1, reads GAGVSQSPRYKVTKRGQDVALRCDPISGHVSLYWYRQALGQGPEFLTYFNYEAQQDKSGLPNDRFSAERPEGSISTLTIQRTEQRDSAMYRCASSTGGTEAFFGQGTRLTVV.

This chain connects TRBV20-1 to TRBJ1-2; possibly TRBD1 for D (5 bases). Looked up from germline, CDR1 is DFQATT and CDR2 is SNEGSKA (reference sequence). CDR3 length equals 9 residues. As DNA, the CDR3 is TGCAGCGGTGGGGGAGGCTACACCTTC. Translating gives CSGGGGYTF.